Listed below are T cell receptor beta chains from one sample, sequenced in a study of blood T cell repertoires in COVID-19. The table came from immunoSEQ multiplex PCR; TCRdb's copy has only in-frame clones and leaves some out. This sample has about 230,000 clones, with about 83% found just once. What was sequenced was peripheral blood. The receptor source for this set is a man older than 75 with acute or convalescent COVID-19. Each CDR3 is given without its conserved first and last residue. Each record gives: J gene, V gene, CDR3 protein.

j_call: TRBJ2-3; v_call: TRBV5-4; cdr3_aa: ASSSRRRRETTDTQY
j_call: TRBJ2-1; v_call: TRBV5-1; cdr3_aa: ASSLTRLGGTYNEQF
j_call: TRBJ2-7; v_call: TRBV6-5; cdr3_aa: ASRAGTGSGEQY
j_call: TRBJ2-1; v_call: TRBV5-1; cdr3_aa: ASSFSGYNEQF
j_call: TRBJ2-7; v_call: TRBV3-1/TRBV3-2; cdr3_aa: ASSHAAGQGANEQY
j_call: TRBJ1-2; v_call: TRBV7-9; cdr3_aa: ASSPGQPSNYGYT
j_call: TRBJ2-2; v_call: TRBV9; cdr3_aa: ASSVDETHTGELF
j_call: TRBJ2-7; v_call: TRBV29-1; cdr3_aa: SVNLQGFEQY
j_call: TRBJ1-1; v_call: TRBV12-3/TRBV12-4; cdr3_aa: ASSRGATEAF
j_call: TRBJ2-1; v_call: TRBV7-9; cdr3_aa: ASSLRTSGWIEQF
j_call: TRBJ2-1; v_call: TRBV6-1; cdr3_aa: ASSEASGWGVQKNNEQF
j_call: TRBJ2-7; v_call: TRBV5-1; cdr3_aa: ASSLRTGSEQY
j_call: TRBJ2-7; v_call: TRBV6-5; cdr3_aa: ASSPPTGGWEQY
j_call: TRBJ1-6; v_call: TRBV29-1; cdr3_aa: SVVQEIGSPLH
j_call: TRBJ2-7; v_call: TRBV19; cdr3_aa: ASSIRSEGVYEQY
j_call: TRBJ2-5; v_call: TRBV3-1/TRBV3-2; cdr3_aa: ASSQDWRGEGETQY
j_call: TRBJ2-7; v_call: TRBV28; cdr3_aa: ASRSTQAHYEQY
j_call: TRBJ1-1; v_call: TRBV5-4; cdr3_aa: ASSYMDNPEAF
j_call: TRBJ2-1; v_call: TRBV5-1; cdr3_aa: ASSLLVNEQF
j_call: TRBJ1-5; v_call: TRBV18; cdr3_aa: ASSPEGLVQPQH
j_call: TRBJ2-7; v_call: TRBV5-1; cdr3_aa: ASSPDRGPFEQY
j_call: TRBJ1-1; v_call: TRBV25-1; cdr3_aa: ASSELIWEGADEAF
j_call: TRBJ2-5; v_call: TRBV18; cdr3_aa: ASRPTGSGETQY
j_call: TRBJ1-1; v_call: TRBV18; cdr3_aa: ASSPTGAFSTEAF
j_call: TRBJ2-7; v_call: TRBV7-2; cdr3_aa: ASSLVTGGSYEQY
j_call: TRBJ2-3; v_call: TRBV25-1; cdr3_aa: ASSGISGSSQY
j_call: TRBJ1-5; v_call: TRBV4-2; cdr3_aa: ASSQEDRGGNQPQH
j_call: TRBJ2-1; v_call: TRBV12-3/TRBV12-4; cdr3_aa: ASSPLSGIPF
j_call: TRBJ2-5; v_call: TRBV3-1/TRBV3-2; cdr3_aa: ASSQKRDRQETQY
j_call: TRBJ2-3; v_call: TRBV18; cdr3_aa: ASSPGGGTDTQY
j_call: TRBJ2-2; v_call: TRBV4-1; cdr3_aa: ASSHHAKNTGELF
j_call: TRBJ2-1; v_call: TRBV11-1; cdr3_aa: ASSSRGGQYNEQF
j_call: TRBJ2-3; v_call: TRBV5-1; cdr3_aa: ASKALADTQY
j_call: TRBJ1-1; v_call: TRBV5-1; cdr3_aa: ASNTNTEAF
j_call: TRBJ2-2; v_call: TRBV3-1/TRBV3-2; cdr3_aa: ASSQVRGLLTVGELF
j_call: TRBJ2-2; v_call: TRBV7-2; cdr3_aa: ASRIGQGAGGELF
j_call: TRBJ1-2; v_call: TRBV19; cdr3_aa: ASSIDIGGEPSGYT
j_call: TRBJ2-7; v_call: TRBV28; cdr3_aa: ASSLFQGGYEQY
j_call: TRBJ2-1; v_call: TRBV5-1; cdr3_aa: ASTPSGSRYNEQF
j_call: TRBJ1-1; v_call: TRBV7-7; cdr3_aa: ASSLAGQGYTEAF
j_call: TRBJ1-3; v_call: TRBV15; cdr3_aa: ATSRVRGSGNTIY
j_call: TRBJ2-1; v_call: TRBV6-4; cdr3_aa: ASSAAGGTYNEQF
j_call: TRBJ2-1; v_call: TRBV7-3; cdr3_aa: ASSLGLPNEQF
j_call: TRBJ2-1; v_call: TRBV28; cdr3_aa: ASGTLGGGSSYNEQF
j_call: TRBJ2-7; v_call: TRBV9; cdr3_aa: ASSVAGTAPYEQY
j_call: TRBJ2-7; v_call: TRBV7-9; cdr3_aa: ASSWGHEQY
j_call: TRBJ1-6; v_call: TRBV28; cdr3_aa: ASSSPGTGDGSPLH
j_call: TRBJ1-1; v_call: TRBV2; cdr3_aa: ASSGQGASTEAF
j_call: TRBJ2-1; v_call: TRBV5-1; cdr3_aa: ASSLGQSVGFNEQF